Below are 28 T cell receptor beta chains sequenced from a single sample in a study of shared clonotypes between healthy human individuals. Data came from immunoSEQ multiplex PCR; TCRdb stores just in-frame clones and leaves some out. Of 550,000 to 800,000 clones in the sample, under 80% were seen once. Sequencing input: memory CD4+ T cells sorted from blood. Subset denoted: CD45RA-negative fraction. The source of these receptors is a woman in her twenties or thirties in good health.

In regard to this clone: A single base separates this from a much larger clone, so it may be a read error. This chain uses TRBV28 with TRBJ2-5, with D uncertain. The CDR3 loop spans 12 amino acids. Germline V CDR1 and CDR2: MDHEN, SYDVKM. V lost 1 base and J 0 bases, leaving 0 bases between the germline ends. CDR3: CASSLYQETQYF. The CDR3 coding sequence is TGTGCCAGCAGTTTATACCAAGAGACCCAGTACTTC.

This chain links TRBV2 with TRBJ2-7, with TRBD2 identical over 9 bases. CDR3 length: 13 residues. V gave up 6 bases and J gave up 6 bases; unmatched junction bases: 6. Germline CDR1 SNHLY, CDR2 FYNNEI. CDR3 bases: TGTGCCAGCAGGACCCTAGCGGGACTCGAGCAGTACTTC. Translated: CASRTLAGLEQYF.

The CDR3 region is CAITASGDTQYF. The DNA of the CDR3 is TGTGCCATCACGGCTAGCGGGGATACGCAGTATTTT. The genes are TRBV10-3 and TRBJ2-3; TRBD2 matches 8 bases. CDR3 length equals 12 residues. V lost 7 bases, J lost 6 bases, and 3 bases stayed unmatched. Germline-derived CDR1 and CDR2 are ENHRY and SYGVKD.

J is TRBJ2-7 and V is TRBV5-8, with 9 positions matching TRBD1. Germline V lookup: CDR1 SGHTS, CDR2 YDEGEE. Trimming removed 4 bases from V and 7 bases from J; junction bases left unmatched: 15. The CDR3 runs 16 residues. The CDR3 protein is CASSQFGTGLSWEQYF. The CDR3 DNA is TGTGCCAGCAGCCAGTTTGGGACAGGGCTATCGTGGGAGCAGTACTTC.

The chain employs TRBV7-7 and TRBJ2-5, with 8 nucleotides matching TRBD2. CDR1 SSHAT and CDR2 FNYEAQ come from the germline V gene (reference sequence). This CDR3 has 15 amino acids. The ends lost 4 bases at V and 5 bases at J; junction bases unmatched: 9. CDR3 region: CASSWGGPSGETQYF. The CDR3 bases are TGTGCCAGCAGCTGGGGCGGTCCTAGCGGGGAGACCCAGTACTTC.

The chain is built from TRBV30 and TRBJ1-4; tentatively, D is TRBD1 (5 bases). The V end lost 2 bases, the J end lost 7 bases, and 17 bases lay between the germline ends. Looked up from germline, CDR1 is GTSNPN and CDR2 is SVGIG (reference sequence). The CDR3 is 15 residues long. The CDR3 DNA is TGTGCCTGGAGTTCAAACAGGAGAATGGTTGAAAAACTGTTTTTT. This sequence encodes CAWSSNRRMVEKLFF.

The chain links TRBV6-6 to TRBJ2-3; 9 nucleotides line up with TRBD2. This CDR3 comprises 15 residues. Germline V lookup: CDR1 MNHNY, CDR2 SVGAGI (reference sequence). Unmatched junction bases numbered 8, after V lost 8 bases and J lost 2 bases. The CDR3 DNA is TGTGCCAGCTCCCCCGCTAGCGGGATCACAGATACGCAGTATTTT. This translates into CASSPASGITDTQYF.

In this sample, this clone turned up once. The chain joins TRBV5-1 to TRBJ2-2, with 10 bases that match TRBD1. The CDR3 has 15 amino acids. CDR1 and CDR2 from the germline V gene are SGHRS and YFSETQ. The V and J ends lost 4 bases and 5 bases, in that order; junction bases with no gene match: 5. The CDR3 nucleotides read TGCGCCAGCAGCACCGGACAGGGGGAAACCGGGGAGCTGTTTTTT. This translates into CASSTGQGETGELFF.

The chain recombines TRBV11-2 with TRBJ1-3; no reliable D call. V lost 1 base and J 0 bases, leaving 7 bases between the germline ends. The CDR3 extends over 15 amino acids. Per the germline V gene, CDR1 is SGHAT and CDR2 is FQNNGV. The CDR3 DNA is TGTGCCAGCAGCTTAGGTCGGTTCTCTGGAAACACCATATATTTT. This sequence encodes CASSLGRFSGNTIYF.

To note about this clone: Distinct nucleotide sequences in the sample also encode this CDR3. V gene TRBV28 combines with J gene TRBJ1-2; D might be TRBD1 (5 bases). The CDR3 runs to 12 residues. Germline-derived CDR1 and CDR2 are MDHEN and SYDVKM. V was clipped by 6 bases and J by 3 bases, with 8 bases between them. Here the CDR3 reads CASSFRDYGYTF. CDR3 nucleotide sequence: TGTGCCAGCAGCTTCAGGGACTATGGCTACACCTTC.

This chain uses TRBV28 with TRBJ2-3; 7 nucleotides agree with TRBD1. Trimming cost V 6 bases and J 0 bases; bases outside gene matches: 3. Germline V lookup: CDR1 MDHEN, CDR2 SYDVKM. There are 14 residues in the CDR3. The CDR3 spells CASSRQGSTDTQYF. As DNA, the CDR3 is TGTGCCAGCAGCCGACAGGGAAGCACAGATACGCAGTATTTT.

This clone was counted between two and nine times. V and J are TRBV5-1 and TRBJ2-7; 12 nucleotides match TRBD2. Trimming cost V 1 base and J 1 base; bases outside gene matches: 6. CDR1 SGHRS and CDR2 YFSETQ come from the germline V gene. CDR3 length: 17 residues. The CDR3 here is CASSLPGLAGSSYEQYF. CDR3 sequence (DNA): TGCGCCAGCAGCTTGCCCGGACTAGCGGGAAGTTCCTACGAGCAGTACTTC.

This chain joins TRBV23-1 and TRBJ2-1; the D gene is possibly TRBD1 (5 bases). TRBV23-1 is recorded as an ORF, its role being uncertain. This CDR3 is built from 14 residues. The V and J ends lost 6 bases and 4 bases respectively, with 13 bases between them. CDR3 amino acids: CASRPTQGYNEQFF. For the CDR3, the DNA is TGCGCCAGCAGACCCACTCAGGGATACAATGAGCAGTTCTTC.

The V gene is TRBV18, the J gene TRBJ2-7, with D perhaps being TRBD1 or TRBD2 (5 bases each). V was cut by 0 bases and J by 9 bases, with 12 bases left in between. The CDR3 covers 13 residues. Looked up from germline, CDR1 is KGHSH and CDR2 is LQKENI. The CDR3 DNA follows: TGTGCCAGCTCACCACCGGGGGTGATAGGGCAGTACTTC. Translation gives CASSPPGVIGQYF.

The chain has TRBV5-4 and TRBJ2-1; D uncertain. The CDR3 extends over 15 amino acids. The V gene lost 9 bases and the J gene lost 5 bases, with 21 bases spanning the gap. Germline loops: CDR1 SGHNT, CDR2 YYREEE (reference sequence). CDR3 nucleotides: TGTGCCACTCATATTCCCACTACCCCTAACAATGAGCAGTTCTTC. Protein sequence: CATHIPTTPNNEQFF.

V is TRBV5-1 and J is TRBJ1-1; 7 bases line up with TRBD1. Germline V lookup: CDR1 SGHRS, CDR2 YFSETQ. This CDR3 comprises 15 residues. V dropped 2 bases and J dropped 10; count of bases not matched to a gene: 14. The CDR3 here is CASSFQRPDREGAFF. The CDR3 DNA reads TGCGCCAGCAGCTTTCAACGCCCCGACAGGGAGGGAGCTTTCTTT.

The J gene is TRBJ1-2, the V gene TRBV29-1; D might be TRBD1 (6 bases). This CDR3 is built from 12 residues. The V end lost 8 bases, the J end lost 3 bases, and 13 bases lay between the germline ends. Germline V gives CDR1 SQVTM, CDR2 ANQGSEA. The CDR3 here is CSYLQGDYGYTF. DNA for the CDR3: TGCAGCTATTTACAGGGAGACTATGGCTACACCTTC.

This clone was detected a few times. A far larger clone is off by one base, so a read error is likely. This sequence joins TRBV6-4 and TRBJ1-5; D is unresolved. V lost 2 bases, J lost 0 bases, and 5 bases lay in between. From germline, CDR1 is MRHNA and CDR2 SNTAGT. This CDR3 spans 14 amino acids. The CDR3 nucleotides read TGTGCCAGCAGTGACCATTATAGCAATCAGCCCCAGCATTTT. Translation: CASSDHYSNQPQHF.

This clone appeared a few times. The chain recombines TRBV16 with TRBJ2-1; possible D gene TRBD2, 5 bases. This CDR3 has 15 residues. The ends were cut back, 4 bases at V and 6 bases at J, with 16 bases in the middle. Germline V gene lookup returns CDR1 KGHSY and CDR2 FQNENV. For the CDR3, the DNA is TGTGCCAGCAGCCGACGCCGGGAATGGGGCAATGAGCAGTTCTTC. Amino acid sequence: CASSRRREWGNEQFF.

The rearrangement uses TRBV19 and TRBJ1-2, with D possibly TRBD1 on 5 matching bases. The V end lost 3 bases, the J end lost 7 bases, and 15 bases lay between the germline ends. Germline loops: CDR1 LNHDA, CDR2 SQIVND (reference sequence). The CDR3 totals 14 residues. This CDR3 reads CASSIFPGLIGYTF. DNA of the CDR3: TGTGCCAGTAGTATTTTCCCAGGGCTGATTGGCTACACCTTC.

This chain connects TRBV6-5 to TRBJ1-3, with D perhaps TRBD1 (5 bases). CDR1 and CDR2 (germline): MNHEY, SVGAGI. Trimming removed 5 bases at V and 0 bases at J, with 11 bases between. The CDR3 length is 15 residues. The CDR3 DNA reads TGTGCCAGCAGTGCACGACAGATCTCTGGAAACACCATATATTTT. This encodes CASSARQISGNTIYF.

The chain employs TRBV19 and TRBJ2-6, with D perhaps matching TRBD2 (6 bases). Germline values: CDR1 LNHDA, CDR2 SQIVND (reference sequence). This CDR3 spans 16 amino acids. The V end was cut by 7 bases, the J end by 2 bases, with 15 bases between. CDR3 in amino acids: CASTPAWGAGANVLTF. The CDR3 DNA reads as TGTGCCAGTACCCCCGCTTGGGGGGCTGGGGCCAACGTCCTGACTTTC.

The chain joins TRBV28 to TRBJ1-1; TRBD1 agrees at 7 bases. V lost 4 bases, J lost 1 base, and 6 bases stayed unmatched. Germline V gives CDR1 MDHEN, CDR2 SYDVKM. The CDR3 sequence is 15 residues long. Here the CDR3 reads CASSSPGTANTEAFF. CDR3 DNA: TGTGCCAGCAGTTCCCCAGGGACAGCGAACACTGAAGCTTTCTTT.

This chain links TRBV5-5 with TRBJ1-1; no clear D. Between the trimmed V and J ends, which lost 1 base and 0 bases, there was a span of 7 bases. The CDR3 has 14 residues. The V gene's germline CDR1 is SGHKS and CDR2 YYEKEE (reference sequence). CDR3 amino acids: CASSLPPMNTEAFF. Written as DNA, the CDR3 is TGTGCCAGCAGCTTGCCACCCATGAACACTGAAGCTTTCTTT.

The chain links TRBV28 to TRBJ2-3, with 7 bases lining up with TRBD1. The length of the CDR3 is 16 residues. The germline CDR1 and CDR2 sequences are MDHEN and SYDVKM. V was clipped by 1 base and J by 2 bases; unmatched bases: 6. This CDR3 is CASSLLGTATTDTQYF. The CDR3 DNA sequence: TGTGCCAGCAGTTTATTAGGGACAGCGACCACAGATACGCAGTATTTT.

This chain connects TRBV6-4 to TRBJ2-6, with unresolved D. The ends were cut back, 4 bases at V and 6 bases at J, with 10 bases in the middle. Germline CDR1 reads MRHNA; CDR2 reads SNTAGT. This CDR3 is built from 14 residues. CDR3 sequence: CASSARPEANVLTF. The CDR3 bases are TGTGCCAGCAGTGCCCGCCCCGAGGCCAACGTCCTGACTTTC.

The chain recombines TRBV7-2 with TRBJ1-1, with 9 bases matching TRBD1. Germline CDR1 reads SGHTA; CDR2 reads FQGNSA. The CDR3 is 13 amino acids. Trimming at V came to 3 bases and at J to 11 bases, leaving 7 bases not matched to a gene. CDR3 protein: CASSFVDRGYAFF. The CDR3 DNA reads as TGTGCCAGCAGCTTTGTGGACAGGGGTTACGCTTTCTTT.

With respect to this clone: In the same sample, other DNA sequences code for this CDR3. The chain couples TRBV5-1 to TRBJ1-1, with TRBD1 identical over 10 bases. The ends lost 4 bases at V and 1 base at J; junction bases unmatched: 4. The CDR3 is 15 residues long. From germline, CDR1 is SGHRS and CDR2 YFSETQ. Written as DNA, the CDR3 is TGCGCCAGCAGCCTAGGACAGGGGGGGAACACTGAAGCTTTCTTT. Its translation is CASSLGQGGNTEAFF.